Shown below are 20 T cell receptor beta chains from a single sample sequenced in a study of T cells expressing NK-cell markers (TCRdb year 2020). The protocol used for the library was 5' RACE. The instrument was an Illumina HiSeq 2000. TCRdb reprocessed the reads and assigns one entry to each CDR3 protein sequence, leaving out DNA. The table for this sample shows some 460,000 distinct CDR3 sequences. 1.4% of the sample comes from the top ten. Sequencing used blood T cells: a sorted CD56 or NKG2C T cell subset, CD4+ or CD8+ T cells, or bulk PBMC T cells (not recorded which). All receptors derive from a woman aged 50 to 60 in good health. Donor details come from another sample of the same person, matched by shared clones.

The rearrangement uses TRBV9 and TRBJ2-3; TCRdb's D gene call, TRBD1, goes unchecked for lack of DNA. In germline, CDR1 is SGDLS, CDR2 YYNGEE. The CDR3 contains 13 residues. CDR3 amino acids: CASSVDGQGWQYF.

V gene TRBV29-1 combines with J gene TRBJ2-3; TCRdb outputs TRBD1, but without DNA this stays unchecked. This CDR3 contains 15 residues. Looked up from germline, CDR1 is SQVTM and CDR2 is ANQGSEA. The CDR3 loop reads CSVEPLGQSTDTQYF.

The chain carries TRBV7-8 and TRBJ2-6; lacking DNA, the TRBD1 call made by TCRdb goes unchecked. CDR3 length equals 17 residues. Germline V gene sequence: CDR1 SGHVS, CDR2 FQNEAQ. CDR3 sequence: CASRLGQSYSGANVLTF.

CDR3 loop: CASSELARCTQYF. The chain employs TRBV25-1 and TRBJ2-3; TCRdb indicates TRBD2, and absent DNA this call remains unverified. Per the germline V gene, CDR1 is MGHDK and CDR2 is SYGVNS. The length of the CDR3 is 13 residues. The whole variable domain, remainder taken from reference TRBV25-1 and TRBJ2-3, is EADIYQTPRYLVIGTGKKITLECSQTMGHDKMYWYQQDPGMELHLIHYSYGVNSTEKGDLSSESTVSRIRTEHFPLTLESARPSHTSQYLCASSELARCTQYFGPGTRLTVL.

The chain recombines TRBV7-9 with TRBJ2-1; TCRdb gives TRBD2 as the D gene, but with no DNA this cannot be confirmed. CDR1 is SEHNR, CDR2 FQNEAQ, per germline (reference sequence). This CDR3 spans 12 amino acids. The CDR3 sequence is CASRGGKNEQFF.

The CDR3 sequence is CASSPTGSGEQFF. The chain is built from TRBV12-3 or TRBV12-4 and TRBJ2-1; the D call from TCRdb, TRBD1, cannot be confirmed without DNA. The CDR3 has 13 residues.

The CDR3 region is CSAAPLISNQPQHF. The V gene is TRBV20-1, the J gene TRBJ1-5; there is no DNA to check the TCRdb D call of TRBD1. The germline CDR1 and CDR2 sequences are DFQATT and SNEGSKA (reference sequence). The CDR3 is made up of 14 amino acids.

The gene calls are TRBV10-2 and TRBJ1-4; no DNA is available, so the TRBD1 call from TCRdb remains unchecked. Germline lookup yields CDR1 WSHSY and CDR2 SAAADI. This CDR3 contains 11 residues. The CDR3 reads CASGEGTGMFF.

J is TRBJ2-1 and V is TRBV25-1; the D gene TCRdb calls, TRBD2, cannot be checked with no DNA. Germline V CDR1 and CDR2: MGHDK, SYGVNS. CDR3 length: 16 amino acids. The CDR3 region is CASTRQLAGGPREQFF.

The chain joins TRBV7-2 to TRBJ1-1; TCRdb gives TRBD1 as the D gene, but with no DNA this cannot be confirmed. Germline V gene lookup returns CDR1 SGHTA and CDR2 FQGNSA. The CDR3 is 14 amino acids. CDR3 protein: CASSPSGQSREAFF.

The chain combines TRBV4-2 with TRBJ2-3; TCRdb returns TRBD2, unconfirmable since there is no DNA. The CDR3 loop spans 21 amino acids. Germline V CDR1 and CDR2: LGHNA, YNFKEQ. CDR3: CASSQNPGTSGGRTSTDTQYF.

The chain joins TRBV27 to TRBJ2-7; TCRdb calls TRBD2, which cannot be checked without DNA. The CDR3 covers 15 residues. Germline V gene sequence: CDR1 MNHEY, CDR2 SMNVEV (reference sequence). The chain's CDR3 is CASGSYQLTGDEQYF.

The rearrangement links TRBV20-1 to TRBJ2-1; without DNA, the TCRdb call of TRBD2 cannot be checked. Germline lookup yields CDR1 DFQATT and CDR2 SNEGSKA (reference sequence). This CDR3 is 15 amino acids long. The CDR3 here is CSAPLAGAPENEQFF.

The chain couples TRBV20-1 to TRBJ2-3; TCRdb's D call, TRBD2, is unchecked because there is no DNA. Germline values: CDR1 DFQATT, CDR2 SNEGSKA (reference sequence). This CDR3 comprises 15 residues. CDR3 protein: CSALTSGRAPDTQYF.

The CDR3: CASSRFGDNSPLHF. The rearrangement links TRBV12-3 or TRBV12-4 to TRBJ1-6. This CDR3 has 14 amino acids.

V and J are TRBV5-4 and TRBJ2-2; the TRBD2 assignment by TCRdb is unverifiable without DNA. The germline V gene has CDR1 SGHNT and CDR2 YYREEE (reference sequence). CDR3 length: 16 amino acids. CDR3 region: CASRKSGSGDTGELFF.

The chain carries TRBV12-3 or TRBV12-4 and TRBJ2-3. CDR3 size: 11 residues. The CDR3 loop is CASSPKATEYF.

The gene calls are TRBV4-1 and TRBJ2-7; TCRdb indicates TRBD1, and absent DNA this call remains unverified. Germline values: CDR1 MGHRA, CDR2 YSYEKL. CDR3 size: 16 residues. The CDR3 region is CASSQGRDNWRYEQYF.

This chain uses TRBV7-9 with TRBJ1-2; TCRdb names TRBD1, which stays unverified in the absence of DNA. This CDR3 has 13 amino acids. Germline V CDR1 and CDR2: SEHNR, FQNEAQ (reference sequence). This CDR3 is CASASARGFGYTF.

CDR3 residues: CASREDLNTGELFF. The chain joins TRBV14 to TRBJ2-2. This CDR3 is 14 amino acids long. Germline assignment: CDR1 SGHDN and CDR2 FVKESK.